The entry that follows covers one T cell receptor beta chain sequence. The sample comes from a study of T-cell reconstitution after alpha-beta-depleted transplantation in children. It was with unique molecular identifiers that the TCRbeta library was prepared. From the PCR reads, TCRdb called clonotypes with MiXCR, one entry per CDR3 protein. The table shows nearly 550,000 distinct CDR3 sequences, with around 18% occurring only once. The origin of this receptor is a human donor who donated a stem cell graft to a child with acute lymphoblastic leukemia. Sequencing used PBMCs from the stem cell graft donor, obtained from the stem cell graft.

The CDR3 DNA reads as TGCAGTGCTAGAGATCTGGTACTAGCGGGACTCGATGAGCAGTTCTTC. It codes for CSARDLVLAGLDEQFF. The genes are TRBV20-1 and TRBJ2-1, with TRBD2 identical over 10 bases. The V and J ends lost 0 bases and 8 bases, in that order; junction bases with no gene match: 10. This CDR3 region has 16 residues. Germline assignment: CDR1 DFQATT and CDR2 SNEGSKA (reference sequence).